This TCR beta chain was sequenced in a study of blood T cells in healthy people across ages (dated by TCRdb to between 2014 and 2016). Regarding the research as a whole: In model experiments, template switching captured about one uniquely barcoded TCR beta cDNA molecule for every two T cells. The study analyzed two additional independent replicas of 1 million unique cDNA reads from the same blood draw for two donors, one aged 18 to 29 and one aged 80 or older. Using deep sequencing normalized with unique cDNA molecular identifiers, the study measured how TCR beta repertoire diversity changes with age. The donors were divided into four age groups: young (average around 16 years), middle-aged (roughly 42), aged (around 67) and long-lived (roughly 86). To avoid experimental bias, donors of different ages were distributed randomly across sequencing lanes. Summary of the overall study and its limitations: Bulk unsorted PBMC profiling prevented conclusive comparison of naive and antigen-experienced compartments. Donor CMV infection status was unknown, potentially confounding age-related changes in expanded clonotypes. Observed TCR beta diversity per million T cells fell roughly linearly with age, and a significant reduction was already apparent by age around 40. Compared with the aged group, the long-lived group had more naive CD4+ T cells, fewer expanded clones and increased TCR diversity, suggesting age selection. Estimates of total diversity from one million sequenced T cells were regarded as lower bounds and underestimates. There was a strong correlation between observed TCR beta diversity and the percentage of naive T cells measured by flow cytometry.

The donors were 40 or so Caucasian individuals from Russia, aged roughly 6 to 90 years, who were systemically healthy. About 9.6 milliliters of peripheral blood were collected from each donor into EDTA-treated Vacutainer tubes. Ficoll-Paque density-gradient centrifugation was used to isolate PBMCs, with at least 6.5 million per sample. Trizol reagent was used to extract total RNA from the PBMCs, yielding at least 5.5 micrograms per sample. The percentages of naive CD45RAhigh/CD27high T cells were determined by flow cytometry on a PBMC aliquot from every donor. The CDR3 numbers 13 residues from cysteine through phenylalanine. Just the 39-base CDR3 DNA is kept, in frame starting at base 1. Deletion took 5 bases off V and 6 bases off J, with a span of 13 bases between the germline ends. As encoded in the germline V gene, CDR1 is SGHDN while CDR2 is FVKESK. A word on this clonotype: The antigen it binds to is not known. No much larger clone exists at a distance of one base, and base qualities are not known.

To prepare the library, 5' RACE was applied. Sequenced on an Illumina HiSeq 2500. A second PCR of about 6 to 11 cycles was performed with a sample-barcoded 5' primer and a J-beta primer mix. A template-switch 5' adaptor carrying 12 random nucleotides introduced a unique molecular identifier onto each TCR beta cDNA molecule. Each sample yielded at least 2.5 million CDR3-containing paired-end reads. The Mint cDNA synthesis kit, primed by a TRBC-specific oligonucleotide, was used to synthesize first-strand cDNA from all RNA. All cDNA was treated with uracil-DNA glycosylase and then went through a first 18-cycle PCR with the universal primers M1SS and BC2_uni_R. Per the authors' processing: For normalization, 1 million high-quality reads were randomly selected from each sample, with every read carrying a distinct molecular identifier. Reads with shared molecular identifiers were discarded instead of being binned into consensus sequences. CDR3 identification, clonotype clustering and error correction used MiTCR with a Q25 quality threshold and the strictest error-elimination algorithm. A nonparametric unseen species model with Euler transformation was used to estimate lower-bound total TCR beta diversity. Through fastp at Q25 and MiXCR, TCRdb rebuilt clones from the public reads, retaining in-frame beta chains. Identical CDR3 proteins give one entry, which carries the most common genes and DNA. The authors' filters were not applied to this entry. A total of about a million distinct CDR3 sequences appear in this sample, roughly 51% of them only once. The ten largest clones represent about 20% of the sample.

The TCR comes from an older woman in good health. Sequencing used blood. The rearranged segments are TRBV14 and TRBJ1-2, with the identity of the D gene unclear. CDR3 region: CASSETSYDGYTF. The nucleotides read TGTGCCAGCAGCGAGACCTCGTATGATGGCTACACCTTC.